The 11 T cell receptor beta chains given below trace back to one sample, sequenced in a study of CD4 and CD8 cells across lung adenocarcinoma regions. TCRdb re-called the PCR reads with MiXCR, one entry per CDR3 protein. The table lists about 17,000 distinct CDR3 sequences, about 46% of them singletons. Input material: CD4+ T cells from the margin of a lung tumor. Source of these receptors: a male donor with lung adenocarcinoma. The CD4 and CD8 labels of this study may be unreliable.

The chain is built from TRBV6-1 and TRBJ2-1, with 8 bases identical to TRBD2. The trim removed 8 bases at V and 7 bases at J, leaving 4 bases unmatched. The length of the CDR3 is 12 residues. The germline V gene has CDR1 MNHNS and CDR2 SASEGT. CDR3 sequence reads: CASRGRFNEQFF. The CDR3 nucleotides read TGTGCCAGCCGCGGGAGGTTTAATGAGCAGTTCTTC.

This clonotype was seen once. J is TRBJ2-2 and V is TRBV6-1, with TRBD2 as a possible D gene (6 bases). The CDR3 spans 15 residues. V was clipped by 5 bases and J by 2 bases, with 12 bases between them. Germline V gene sequence: CDR1 MNHNS, CDR2 SASEGT. CDR3 coding DNA: TGTGCCAGCAGTCGGTTAGCGGCCAACACCGGGGAGCTGTTTTTT. It yields the protein CASSRLAANTGELFF.

In DNA form, the CDR3 reads TGTGCCAGCAGCTTACACCCGAACACTGAAGCTTTCTTT. This translates into CASSLHPNTEAFF. The gene calls are TRBV7-9 and TRBJ1-1; D gene uncertain. This CDR3 has 13 residues. Germline CDR1 reads SEHNR; CDR2 reads FQNEAQ (reference sequence). V dropped 2 bases and J dropped 1 base, with 5 bases sitting between them.

In its sample, this clonotype ranks as medium-sized. The chain links TRBV27 to TRBJ2-3, with D perhaps TRBD1 or TRBD2 (5 bases each). With 5 bases removed from V and 3 bases from J, the gap between germline ends came to 12 bases. This CDR3 contains 14 residues. Germline CDR1 MNHEY, CDR2 SMNVEV (reference sequence). The CDR3 here is CASSRTGTTDTQYF. The CDR3 DNA is TGTGCCAGCAGTAGGACCGGGACGACAGATACGCAGTATTTT.

In its sample, this clonotype was seen many times. The genes are TRBV27 and TRBJ1-1; TRBD1 might be the D (6 bases). V was pared by 4 bases and J by 0 bases, with 15 bases between. The germline CDR1 and CDR2 sequences are MNHEY and SMNVEV (reference sequence). CDR3 length equals 16 residues. The CDR3 loop reads CASSSTSQGLNTEAFF. Here the CDR3 DNA reads TGTGCCAGCAGTTCGACTTCACAGGGCTTGAACACTGAAGCTTTCTTT.

This clonotype was seen ten or more times. The gene calls are TRBV7-3 and TRBJ2-1; 8 nucleotides line up with TRBD2. V trimming: 3 bases; J trimming: 4 bases; junction bases outside the gene matches: 5. This CDR3 is built from 15 residues. In germline, CDR1 is SGHTA, CDR2 FQGTGA. The CDR3 DNA sequence: TGTGCCAGCAGCTTCTTAGCGGGGCCATACAATGAGCAGTTCTTC. Its translation is CASSFLAGPYNEQFF.

This sequence joins TRBV9 and TRBJ2-1; the match to TRBD2 covers 14 bases. Germline V lookup: CDR1 SGDLS, CDR2 YYNGEE. J was trimmed by 4 bases and V by 4 bases; bases with no gene match: 7. The CDR3 length is 17 residues. Here the CDR3 reads CASSRGLAGVSYNEQFF. For the CDR3, the DNA is TGTGCCAGCAGCAGGGGACTAGCGGGAGTTTCGTACAATGAGCAGTTCTTC.

This clonotype was recorded at least ten times. The CDR3 reads CASRTLRGDTEAFF. CDR3 DNA sequence: TGTGCCAGCAGAACTCTGAGGGGTGACACTGAAGCTTTCTTT. The chain links TRBV6-5 to TRBJ1-1, with D possibly matching TRBD1 (5 bases). Trimming stripped 6 bases from V and 3 bases from J, with 14 bases between. The CDR3 has 14 residues. CDR1 and CDR2 (germline): MNHEY, SVGAGI.

With respect to this clonotype: One end of the junction does not line up with germline, which may come from a read error. CDR3 sequence (DNA): TGCGCGGGCAGCGGGGTGGGTGAGGCAGATACGCAGTATTTC. Protein sequence: CAGSGVGEADTQYF. This chain uses TRBV10-2 with TRBJ2-3, with TRBD2 matching 7 bases. The CDR3 runs to 14 residues. The V gene's germline CDR1 is WSHSY and CDR2 SAAADI.

V usage is TRBV6-1 and J usage is TRBJ2-3; a weak D match, TRBD2 (6 bases). The V and J ends lost 11 bases and 0 bases respectively, with 18 bases between them. The CDR3 is 15 residues long. Germline V CDR1 and CDR2: MNHNS, SASEGT. In DNA, the CDR3 is TGTGCCCTGGGACTCCAGGCCGTAAGCACAGATACGCAGTATTTT. Translated, it gives CALGLQAVSTDTQYF.

This clonotype is deemed medium-sized. The V and J genes are TRBV27 and TRBJ1-2, with 8 bases matching TRBD1. The CDR3 sequence is 15 residues long. With 5 bases clipped from V and 7 bases from J, the junction kept 12 bases outside the gene matches. Germline V gene sequence: CDR1 MNHEY, CDR2 SMNVEV (reference sequence). The CDR3 sequence is CASSGAGTGIGGYTF. The CDR3 DNA follows: TGTGCCAGCAGTGGAGCCGGGACAGGCATAGGTGGCTACACCTTC.